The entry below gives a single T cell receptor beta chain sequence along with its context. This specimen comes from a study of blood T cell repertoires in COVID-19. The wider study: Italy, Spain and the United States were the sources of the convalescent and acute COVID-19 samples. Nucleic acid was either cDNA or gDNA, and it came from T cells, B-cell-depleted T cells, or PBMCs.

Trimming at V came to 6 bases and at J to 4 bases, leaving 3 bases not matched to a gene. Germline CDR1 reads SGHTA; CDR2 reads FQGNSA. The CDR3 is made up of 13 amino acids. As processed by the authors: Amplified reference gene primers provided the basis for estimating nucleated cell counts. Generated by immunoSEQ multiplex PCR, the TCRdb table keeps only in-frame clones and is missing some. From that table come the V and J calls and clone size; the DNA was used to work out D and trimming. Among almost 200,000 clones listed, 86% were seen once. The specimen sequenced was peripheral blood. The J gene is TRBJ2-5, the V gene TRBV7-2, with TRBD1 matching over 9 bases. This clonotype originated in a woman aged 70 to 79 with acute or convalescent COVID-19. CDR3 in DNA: TGTGCCAGCAGGCGACAGGGGGGAGAGACCCAGTACTTC. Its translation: CASRRQGGETQYF.